Following are 14 T cell receptor beta chains from one sample sequenced in a study of patients and donors after allogeneic stem cell transplantation. TCRdb re-derived calls from the RT-PCR reads in MiXCR, one entry per CDR3 protein. The sample carries about a million distinct CDR3 sequences, about a sixth recorded once. The sequenced sample consisted of blood, either unsorted or a sorted T cell fraction (not recorded which). The receptor set was obtained from a human donor who was either an allogeneic HSCT recipient or a stem cell or donor lymphocyte infusion donor (not recorded which). It is not recorded whose cells these are; they may come from a transplant donor.

This chain joins TRBV9 and TRBJ2-1; 10 bases align to TRBD2. The trim removed 3 bases at V and 7 bases at J, leaving 7 bases unmatched. Germline V gene lookup returns CDR1 SGDLS and CDR2 YYNGEE. The CDR3 sequence is 15 residues long. The CDR3 spells CASSALAGAGNEQFF. CDR3 coding DNA: TGTGCCAGCAGCGCCCTAGCGGGGGCCGGGAATGAGCAGTTCTTC.

The rearrangement joins TRBV12-3 or TRBV12-4 to TRBJ1-4; a weak D match, TRBD1 (6 bases). The CDR3 has 14 residues. With 3 bases removed from V and 8 bases from J, the gap between germline ends came to 13 bases. The CDR3, as DNA: TGTGCCAGCAGTTTTTCAGGGGAGTGGGAAAAACTGTTTTTT. It translates to CASSFSGEWEKLFF.

This clonotype has more than one count but fewer than ten. The chain is built from TRBV5-1 and TRBJ2-4, with TRBD2 identical over 15 bases. The CDR3 spans 16 residues. Germline lookup yields CDR1 SGHRS and CDR2 YFSETQ. Unmatched junction bases numbered 5, after V lost 4 bases and J lost 6 bases. CDR3 residues: CASSPRTSGGANIQYF. CDR3 DNA: TGCGCCAGCAGCCCTAGGACTAGCGGGGGGGCAAACATTCAGTACTTC.

The chain is built from TRBV19 and TRBJ2-3; possibly TRBD1 or TRBD2 for D (5 bases each). Trimming shortened V by 6 bases and J by 2 bases, and 15 bases separated the two germline ends. Germline CDR1 and CDR2: LNHDA and SQIVND (reference sequence). CDR3 length: 15 residues. The CDR3 here is CASSFTGLHTDTQYF. Here the CDR3 DNA reads TGTGCCAGTAGCTTTACGGGGCTACACACAGATACGCAGTATTTT. The whole variable domain, remainder taken from reference TRBV19 and TRBJ2-3, is DGGITQSPKYLFRKEGQNVTLSCEQNLNHDAMYWYRQDPGQGLRLIYYSQIVNDFQKGDIAEGYSVSREKKESFPLTVTSAQKNPTAFYLCASSFTGLHTDTQYFGPGTRLTVL.

In its sample, this clonotype was seen many times. The CDR3 bases are TGTGCCAGCAGCCGGCCAAGCTCCTACAATGAGCAGTTCTTC. This sequence encodes CASSRPSSYNEQFF. The V call is TRBV12-3 or TRBV12-4, the J call TRBJ2-1; no clear D gene. This CDR3 is built from 14 residues. Trimming pared 6 bases from V and 0 bases from J, leaving 9 bases between.

The CDR3 spells CASSEFVGYTF. CDR3 nucleotide sequence: TGTGCCAGCAGTGAATTTGTCGGCTACACCTTC. The chain combines TRBV6-1 with TRBJ1-2; D not resolved. This CDR3 is 11 amino acids long. Trimming shortened V by 2 bases and J by 8 bases, and 6 bases separated the two germline ends. Germline V gives CDR1 MNHNS, CDR2 SASEGT.

The rearrangement joins TRBV27 to TRBJ2-7; D unclear. The CDR3 extends over 14 amino acids. Germline V lookup: CDR1 MNHEY, CDR2 SMNVEV (reference sequence). Trimming shortened V by 2 bases and J by 4 bases, and 12 bases separated the two germline ends. Here the CDR3 DNA reads TGTGCCAGCAGTTTAAGTGGGGTAAGGTACGAGCAGTACTTC. It codes for CASSLSGVRYEQYF.

The V call is TRBV6-5, the J call TRBJ2-5; 7 nucleotides match TRBD1. This CDR3 comprises 17 residues. Germline V lookup: CDR1 MNHEY, CDR2 SVGAGI. The junction had 11 bases not matched to a gene; V was cut back by 0 bases and J by 4 bases. CDR3: CASSYSGTALGRETQYF. The CDR3 region has the DNA TGTGCCAGCAGTTACTCTGGGACAGCCCTGGGGAGAGAGACCCAGTACTTC.

This chain connects TRBV5-4 to TRBJ2-7; 8 nucleotides match TRBD2. CDR3 size: 16 residues. CDR1 SGHNT and CDR2 YYREEE come from the germline V gene (reference sequence). After removal of 4 bases from V and 0 bases from J, the junction contained 9 bases not matched to a gene. CDR3 amino acids: CASSRAAGGVSYEQYF. In nucleotides, the CDR3 is TGTGCCAGCAGCAGGGCCGCGGGGGGAGTCTCCTACGAGCAGTACTTC.

The sample holds a few counts of this clonotype. The V and J genes are TRBV5-1 and TRBJ2-2; 16 bases align to TRBD2. The CDR3 covers 19 residues. CDR1 and CDR2 (germline): SGHRS, YFSETQ. Trimming took 5 bases from V and 3 from J; bases not matched to a gene: 10. In DNA form, the CDR3 reads TGCGCCAGCAGTTACGCCGGGACTAGCGGGAGGGCTGACACCGGGGAGCTGTTTTTT. The encoded protein is CASSYAGTSGRADTGELFF.

A few counts support this clonotype. This chain links TRBV12-5 with TRBJ1-2, with 8 bases aligning to TRBD1. This CDR3 contains 16 residues. Unmatched junction bases numbered 8, after V lost 1 base and J lost 4 bases. Per germline, CDR1 LGHNT and CDR2 FRNRAP. Here the CDR3 reads CASGLASGQGSYGYTF. For the CDR3, the DNA is TGTGCTAGTGGTTTGGCCTCAGGACAGGGCTCCTATGGCTACACCTTC. The variable domain in full, completed from reference TRBV12-5 and TRBJ1-2, reads DARVTQTPRHKVTEMGQEVTMRCQPILGHNTVFWYRQTMMQGLELLAYFRNRAPLDDSGMPKDRFSAEMPDATLATLKIQPSEPRDSAVYFCASGLASGQGSYGYTFGSGTRLTVV.

This clonotype has just one count. The V gene is TRBV21-1, the J gene TRBJ2-3; TRBD1 was called by the table and not checked on the DNA. TRBV21-1 is labeled a pseudogene. CDR3 length equals 15 residues. CDR3 DNA: TGTGCCAGCAGCGGACGGACAGGGGATGAGGATACGCAGTATTTT. Residues: CASSGRTGDEDTQYF.

This clonotype has just a few counts. The chain has TRBV5-1 and TRBJ2-1; D might be TRBD2 (5 bases). The germline V gene encodes CDR1 SGHRS and CDR2 YFSETQ. The CDR3 length is 15 residues. V lost 1 base and J lost 8, with 16 bases in between. CDR3 sequence reads: CASSLSGSTADEQFF. The CDR3 coding sequence is TGCGCCAGCAGCTTGAGTGGGAGTACCGCGGATGAGCAGTTCTTC.

The genes are TRBV15 and TRBJ2-7; D not resolved. Trimming removed 0 bases at V and 6 bases at J, with 15 bases between. CDR1 and CDR2 (germline): LNHNV, YYDKDF (reference sequence). CDR3 length equals 15 residues. The CDR3 loop reads CATSRDPRGPLEQYF. Written as DNA, the CDR3 is TGTGCCACCAGCAGAGACCCCAGAGGTCCCCTCGAGCAGTACTTC.